What follows are 11 T cell receptor beta chains derived from one specimen sequenced in a study of T cell responses to AZD1222 COVID-19 vaccine. Sequencing was performed with immunoSEQ multiplex PCR; in TCRdb, only in-frame clones are kept and a portion is missing. The sample has some 150,000 clones, around 90% seen once. The material was peripheral blood, obtained on day 0 of MenACWY control vaccination. The receptors were sampled from an adult in good health.

The chain has TRBV5-6 and TRBJ1-3; D is possibly TRBD1 (5 bases). The germline V gene encodes CDR1 SGHDT and CDR2 YYEEEE. V was shortened by 4 bases and J by 4 bases, with 12 bases between the two germline ends. The CDR3 covers 14 residues. CDR3 amino acids: CASSPRPGGNTIYF. In nucleotides, the CDR3 is TGTGCCAGCAGCCCCCGCCCAGGGGGAAACACCATATATTTT.

The J gene is TRBJ1-5, the V gene TRBV7-2, with unresolved D. The V end lost 5 bases, the J end lost 2 bases, and 10 bases lay between the germline ends. The CDR3 covers 14 residues. Looked up from germline, CDR1 is SGHTA and CDR2 is FQGNSA. CDR3: CASSPGAGNQPQHF. The CDR3 DNA is TGTGCCAGCAGCCCAGGCGCGGGCAATCAGCCCCAGCATTTT. The full variable domain, completed using reference TRBV7-2 and TRBJ1-5, is GAGVSQSPSNKVTEKGKDVELRCDPISGHTALYWYRQSLGQGLEFLIYFQGNSAPDKSGLPSDRFSAERTGGSVSTLTIQRTQQEDSAVYLCASSPGAGNQPQHFGDGTRLSIL.

In nucleotides, the CDR3 is TGTGCCATCAGCTTAGGGGGCTCCTATAATTCACCCCTCCACTTT. Its translation: CAISLGGSYNSPLHF. This rearrangement joins TRBV10-3 to TRBJ1-6; TRBD1 might be the D (6 bases). Germline V CDR1 and CDR2: ENHRY, SYGVKD. Trimming took off 6 bases at V and 0 bases at J, with 9 bases between the two ends. This CDR3 contains 15 residues.

The genes are TRBV9 and TRBJ1-2; 7 nucleotides agree with TRBD1. CDR1 and CDR2 from the germline V gene are SGDLS and YYNGEE. The J segment lost 4 bases and the V segment lost 3 bases, leaving 6 bases of the junction unmatched. The CDR3 is 14 amino acids. CDR3 amino acids: CASSAPGGGYGYTF. For the CDR3, the DNA is TGTGCCAGCAGCGCACCAGGGGGAGGCTATGGCTACACCTTC.

V is TRBV19 and J is TRBJ2-5, with 7 bases that match TRBD1. V gave up 6 bases and J gave up 1 base; unmatched junction bases: 8. CDR3 length equals 15 residues. Germline V lookup: CDR1 LNHDA, CDR2 SQIVND (reference sequence). The CDR3 loop is CASSVPGQRQETQYF. Here the CDR3 DNA reads TGTGCCAGTAGCGTACCGGGACAGCGCCAAGAGACCCAGTACTTC.

V gene TRBV27 combines with J gene TRBJ2-2; D call uncertain. The V and J ends lost 4 bases and 4 bases respectively, with 7 bases between them. Germline CDR1 MNHEY, CDR2 SMNVEV (reference sequence). This CDR3 region has 13 residues. The DNA of the CDR3 is TGTGCCAGCAGTTGGGCGATCACCGGGGAGCTGTTTTTT. Translating it yields CASSWAITGELFF.

The sample holds a few counts of this clone. The chain links TRBV12-3 or TRBV12-4 to TRBJ2-2, with unresolved D. The germline V and J ends were trimmed by 3 bases and 15 bases, with 11 bases remaining between them. The CDR3 is 11 amino acids. The CDR3 DNA follows: TGTGCCAGCAGTTTCCGGCCTAGAATGTTTTTT. Its translation is CASSFRPRMFF.

The rearrangement uses TRBV19 and TRBJ1-1; TRBD1 might be the D (6 bases). Trimming cost V 3 bases and J 1 base, with 9 bases left between them. The length of the CDR3 is 14 residues. Germline V CDR1 and CDR2: LNHDA, SQIVND (reference sequence). CDR3 nucleotide sequence: TGTGCCAGTAGTATCGACAGGAGGAACACTGAAGCTTTCTTT. Translation: CASSIDRRNTEAFF.

This chain links TRBV27 with TRBJ1-3; D remains unclear. Trimming removed 2 bases at V and 0 bases at J, with 11 bases between. CDR3 length: 16 amino acids. Germline V gives CDR1 MNHEY, CDR2 SMNVEV (reference sequence). CDR3 DNA sequence: TGTGCCAGCAGTTTAAGCGCCGGGAGCTCTGGAAACACCATATATTTT. This translates into CASSLSAGSSGNTIYF.

The chain has TRBV7-9 and TRBJ2-7; no clear D. The V gene's germline CDR1 is SEHNR and CDR2 FQNEAQ (reference sequence). The V end lost 3 bases, the J end lost 6 bases, and 9 bases lay between the germline ends. The length of the CDR3 is 12 residues. CDR3 in DNA: TGTGCCAGCAGCTTCCCTGACGTCGAGCAGTACTTC. This codes for CASSFPDVEQYF.

This sequence joins TRBV11-2 and TRBJ2-3; maybe TRBD2 (7 bases). CDR1 is SGHAT and CDR2 is FQNNGV in the germline V gene. With 7 bases removed from V and 3 bases from J, the gap between germline ends came to 20 bases. The CDR3 spans 16 residues. The DNA for the CDR3 is TGTGCCAGCAACTCCGTGCTGGCGGGGGCTACAGATACGCAGTATTTT. It translates to CASNSVLAGATDTQYF.